This T cell receptor beta chain stems from a study of neurological immune-mediated disorders. Findings of the study overall: The highest TCR clonal expansion occurred in HTLV-1-associated myelopathy; multiple sclerosis fell below healthy controls.

In its sample, this clonotype was seen many times. The antigen is undetermined. CD4+ or CD8+ T cells, around 1 million per library, were used for sorted libraries. TCRdb reprocessed the 5' RACE reads with MiXCR, giving one entry per CDR3 protein. The table lists tens of thousands of distinct CDR3 sequences, about 6% of them singletons. CDR1 and CDR2 from the germline V gene are DFQATT and SNEGSKA (reference sequence). J gave up 2 bases and V 0 bases, and 5 bases lay outside the gene matches. This CDR3 region has 15 residues. The sequence came from a woman in her thirties or forties in good health. The sample comprised CD4+ T cells from blood. This chain uses TRBV20-1 with TRBJ2-7; 9 nucleotides agree with TRBD1. The CDR3, as DNA: TGCAGTGCTAGAGAAAGACAGGGGGTGACCTACGAGCAGTACTTC. This translates into CSARERQGVTYEQYF.